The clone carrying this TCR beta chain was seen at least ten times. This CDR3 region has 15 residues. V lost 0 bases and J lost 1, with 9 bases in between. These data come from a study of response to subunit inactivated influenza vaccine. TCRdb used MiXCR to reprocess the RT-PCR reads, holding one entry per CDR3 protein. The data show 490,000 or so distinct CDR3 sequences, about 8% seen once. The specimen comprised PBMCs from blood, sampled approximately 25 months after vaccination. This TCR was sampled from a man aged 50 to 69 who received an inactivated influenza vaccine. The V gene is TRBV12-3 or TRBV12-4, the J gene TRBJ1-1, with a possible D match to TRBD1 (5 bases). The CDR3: CASSLAGAANTEAFF. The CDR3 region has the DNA TGTGCCAGCAGTTTAGCAGGGGCCGCGAACACTGAAGCTTTCTTT.